This entry lists 27 T cell receptor beta chains sequenced from one sample in a study of blood T cell repertoires in COVID-19 (dated by TCRdb to 2019 to 2021). Library method: the immunoSEQ multiplex PCR assay. TCRdb retrieved this table from immuneACCESS and kept in-frame rearrangements only. Not all clones are present; in checked studies, unresolved V genes account for under half, and no reason is known for the remainder. This sample gives over 80,000 clones in total; 87% of them show up just once. The ten largest clones capture 15% to 20% of the sample. Sequencing input: peripheral blood. The receptors were sampled from a human donor in a cohort sampled during active COVID-19.

The chain joins TRBV9 to TRBJ1-1; 8 bases line up with TRBD1. The CDR3 loop spans 15 amino acids. The germline CDR1 and CDR2 sequences are SGDLS and YYNGEE. With V trimmed by 0 bases and J by 5 bases, 6 bases remained unmatched. CDR3 region: CASSVAQGARTEAFF. CDR3 bases: TGTGCCAGCAGCGTAGCTCAGGGGGCGCGTACTGAAGCTTTCTTT.

The V gene is TRBV6-5, the J gene TRBJ1-2; 7 nucleotides align to TRBD1. This CDR3 is built from 14 residues. Germline values: CDR1 MNHEY, CDR2 SVGAGI. J was trimmed by 1 base and V by 6 bases; bases with no gene match: 5. CDR3 DNA sequence: TGTGCCAGCAGCTCGGACAGGAGTAACTATGGCTACACCTTC. Amino acid sequence: CASSSDRSNYGYTF.

V and J are TRBV7-2 and TRBJ2-7; no clear D. The CDR3 contains 13 residues. Trimming took 5 bases from V and 4 from J, leaving 12 bases between them. CDR1 and CDR2 (germline): SGHTA, FQGNSA. The CDR3 sequence: CASSQTRGYEQYF. In DNA form, the CDR3 reads TGTGCCAGCAGCCAAACCCGAGGATACGAGCAGTACTTC.

The chain links TRBV6-2 or TRBV6-3 to TRBJ2-7; 11 bases align to TRBD1. The V gene's germline CDR1 is MNHEY and CDR2 SVGEGT. The trim removed 6 bases at V and 6 bases at J, leaving 7 bases unmatched. CDR3 length: 14 residues. Here the CDR3 DNA reads TGTGCCAGCAGCCGGACAGGGGGCCTCGGCGAGCAGTACTTC. This encodes CASSRTGGLGEQYF.

The chain links TRBV5-1 to TRBJ1-1; unclear D gene. Between the trimmed V and J ends, which lost 3 bases and 8 bases, there was a span of 14 bases. This CDR3 is 13 amino acids long. Germline CDR1 reads SGHRS; CDR2 reads YFSETQ. Here the CDR3 DNA reads TGCGCCAGCAGCTCCATACCCGACGGGGAAGCTTTCTTT. Translation gives CASSSIPDGEAFF.

This chain uses TRBV7-9 with TRBJ2-1; TRBD2 matches at 8 bases. CDR3 length: 18 amino acids. Germline-derived CDR1 and CDR2 are SEHNR and FQNEAQ (reference sequence). V lost 2 bases to trimming and J lost 5 bases; unmatched junction nucleotides: 14. The CDR3 DNA follows: TGTGCCAGCAGCTTAAACACCGGGACTAGGAGTATGAACAATGAGCAGTTCTTC. Translating it yields CASSLNTGTRSMNNEQFF.

The V gene is TRBV7-9, the J gene TRBJ2-3, with 12 bases identical to TRBD2. Germline CDR1 reads SEHNR; CDR2 reads FQNEAQ (reference sequence). The CDR3 runs to 18 residues. The V and J ends lost 6 bases and 2 bases, in that order; junction bases with no gene match: 12. The CDR3 protein is CASSPLVGLAGNTDTQYF. CDR3 sequence (DNA): TGTGCCAGCAGTCCACTCGTCGGACTAGCGGGGAACACAGATACGCAGTATTTT.

The CDR3 sequence is CASSHRRLAGFTDTQYF. The CDR3 DNA reads TGTGCCAGCAGCCACCGGAGACTAGCGGGTTTCACAGATACGCAGTATTTT. This chain connects TRBV7-2 to TRBJ2-3; 10 bases are a match to TRBD2. Germline CDR1 SGHTA, CDR2 FQGNSA. The CDR3 is made up of 17 amino acids. V lost 5 bases, J lost 2 bases, and 10 bases stayed unmatched.

The chain uses TRBV19 and TRBJ1-5, with D possibly matching TRBD1 (6 bases). The V and J ends lost 3 bases and 1 base respectively, with 16 bases between them. The CDR3 contains 17 residues. Germline-derived CDR1 and CDR2 are LNHDA and SQIVND (reference sequence). Here the CDR3 reads CASSIDSGTHSNQPQHF. The DNA for the CDR3 is TGTGCCAGTAGTATCGACTCCGGGACACACAGCAATCAGCCCCAGCATTTT.

The chain uses TRBV10-2 and TRBJ2-1; 8 bases agree with TRBD1. CDR3 length equals 14 residues. V dropped 8 bases and J dropped 4; count of bases not matched to a gene: 7. Germline V gene data show CDR1 as WSHSY and CDR2 as SAAADI. DNA of the CDR3: TGCGCCAGCGCAGGGGGCCCCGGGTACAATGAGCAGTTCTTC. Translated: CASAGGPGYNEQFF.

This chain uses TRBV28 with TRBJ1-5, with D perhaps TRBD1 (5 bases). Germline values: CDR1 MDHEN, CDR2 SYDVKM. The CDR3 extends over 12 amino acids. The germline V and J ends were trimmed by 8 bases and 4 bases, with 9 bases remaining between them. In DNA, the CDR3 is TGTGCCAGCGGACGGGGGAATCAGCCCCAGCATTTT. This encodes CASGRGNQPQHF. The full variable domain, completed using reference TRBV28 and TRBJ1-5, is DVKVTQSSRYLVKRTGEKVFLECVQDMDHENMFWYRQDPGLGLRLIYFSYDVKMKEKGDIPEGYSVSREKKERFSLILESASTNQTSMYLCASGRGNQPQHFGDGTRLSIL.

V gene TRBV10-1 combines with J gene TRBJ2-3; TRBD2 agrees at 10 bases. The V gene end was trimmed by 1 base and the J gene end by 0 bases; junction bases not matched to a gene: 4. The CDR3 sequence is 17 residues long. From germline, CDR1 is WNHNN and CDR2 SYGVQD (reference sequence). This CDR3 reads CASSEWGLAISTDTQYF. CDR3 sequence (DNA): TGCGCCAGCAGTGAGTGGGGACTAGCGATAAGCACAGATACGCAGTATTTT.

The V gene is TRBV21-1, the J gene TRBJ1-2; the D call TRBD1 from the table was never checked on the DNA. TRBV21-1 is annotated as a pseudogene. The length of the CDR3 is 16 residues. The CDR3 nucleotides are TGTGCCAGCATAGGTACCGGACAGGGGGTTCGCTATGGCTACACCTTC. Its protein product is CASIGTGQGVRYGYTF.

The chain employs TRBV7-9 and TRBJ2-7; maybe TRBD1 (6 bases). The CDR3 totals 16 residues. Trimming removed 0 bases at V and 2 bases at J, with 14 bases between. The V gene's germline CDR1 is SEHNR and CDR2 FQNEAQ (reference sequence). CDR3 sequence (DNA): TGTGCCAGCAGCTTAGCTTTCGCGACAGGAACCTACGAGCAGTACTTC. It translates to CASSLAFATGTYEQYF. The variable domain in full, with the rest retrieved from reference TRBV7-9 and TRBJ2-7, is DTGVSQNPRHKITKRGQNVTFRCDPISEHNRLYWYRQTLGQGPEFLTYFQNEAQLEKSRLLSDRFSAERPKGSFSTLEIQRTEQGDSAMYLCASSLAFATGTYEQYFGPGTRLTVT.

The genes are TRBV18 and TRBJ2-1, with 7 bases that match TRBD1. Germline V gene sequence: CDR1 KGHSH, CDR2 LQKENI. The CDR3 has 15 amino acids. With V trimmed by 3 bases and J by 7 bases, 9 bases remained unmatched. CDR3 sequence reads: CASSPRDRWKNEQFF. The CDR3 nucleotides are TGTGCCAGCTCACCCCGGGACAGATGGAAAAATGAGCAGTTCTTC.

The chain uses TRBV5-4 and TRBJ2-7; 9 bases are a match to TRBD1. The CDR3 length is 15 residues. CDR1 and CDR2 (germline): SGHNT, YYREEE (reference sequence). Germline trimming cut 0 bases from V and 4 bases from J; bases unmatched to any gene: 5. The CDR3 sequence is CASSLGGTGIYEQYF. The CDR3, as DNA: TGTGCCAGCAGCTTGGGTGGGACAGGGATTTACGAGCAGTACTTC. The complete variable domain, with remaining parts taken from reference TRBV5-4 and TRBJ2-7, reads ETGVTQSPTHLIKTRGQQVTLRCSSQSGHNTVSWYQQALGQGPQFIFQYYREEENGRGNFPPRFSGLQFPNYSSELNVNALELDDSALYLCASSLGGTGIYEQYFGPGTRLTVT.

The rearrangement uses TRBV6-5 and TRBJ2-7; the D is unclear. Germline CDR1 and CDR2: MNHEY and SVGAGI. Trimming removed 0 bases from V and 3 bases from J, with 9 bases in between. The CDR3 loop spans 14 amino acids. The CDR3 nucleotides read TGTGCCAGCAGTTACTCGACTCCCAGCTACGAGCAGTACTTC. Encoded protein: CASSYSTPSYEQYF.

The V gene is TRBV3-1 (or the pseudogene TRBV3-2), the J gene TRBJ2-7; a possible D gene is TRBD2 (7 bases). Germline V gene sequence: CDR1 LGHDT, CDR2 YNNKEL (reference sequence). This CDR3 contains 14 residues. Trimming stripped 4 bases from V and 5 bases from J, with 15 bases between. The DNA of the CDR3 is TGTGCCAGCAGCCGCAGCGGGACAAACAACGAGCAGTACTTC. Translation: CASSRSGTNNEQYF.

The chain uses TRBV4-2 and TRBJ2-1; D possibly corresponds to TRBD1 (5 bases). Germline CDR1 is LGHNA and CDR2 is YNFKEQ. V shed 1 base and J shed 9 bases, with 16 bases lying between them. This CDR3 is 15 amino acids long. As DNA, the CDR3 is TGTGCCAGCAGCCAAGCGTCTTCCAGGGATGGTGAGCAGTTCTTC. Encoded protein: CASSQASSRDGEQFF.

With regard to this clone: This sample also contains other DNA sequences that code for the same CDR3. CDR3 DNA: TGTGCCAGCTCAGGCTCTGGACAGGGGGGAATGGAAGCTTTCTTT. Translating it yields CASSGSGQGGMEAFF. The V call is TRBV18, the J call TRBJ1-1, with 10 bases that match TRBD1. The ends lost 5 bases at V and 8 bases at J; junction bases unmatched: 11. The CDR3 sequence is 15 residues long. Germline values: CDR1 KGHSH, CDR2 LQKENI.

The chain uses TRBV18 and TRBJ2-3; a possible D gene is TRBD1 (6 bases). V was trimmed by 3 bases and J by 3 bases, leaving 28 bases between them. Germline CDR1 KGHSH, CDR2 LQKENI. This CDR3 is 20 amino acids long. CDR3 region: CASSPPRWGQGRRGTDTQYF. In nucleotides, the CDR3 is TGTGCCAGCTCACCCCCCCGGTGGGGGCAGGGAAGGAGAGGAACAGATACGCAGTATTTT.

The genes are TRBV7-2 and TRBJ2-1; TRBD2 might be the D (5 bases). CDR1 and CDR2 (germline): SGHTA, FQGNSA. Trimming removed 1 base from V and 12 bases from J, with 16 bases in between. The CDR3 sequence is 14 residues long. The CDR3 sequence is CASSLDRGRMRQFF. CDR3 sequence (DNA): TGTGCCAGCAGCTTAGACCGCGGGCGGATGAGGCAGTTCTTC.

The chain carries TRBV18 and TRBJ1-1; D is unresolved. Trimming stripped 3 bases from V and 3 bases from J, with 11 bases between. CDR1 and CDR2 (germline): KGHSH, LQKENI. The CDR3 is 14 residues long. The CDR3 reads CASSPSGRDTEAFF. CDR3 nucleotide sequence: TGTGCCAGCTCACCCTCGGGAAGGGACACTGAAGCTTTCTTT.

The table lists this clone with a few counts. The rearrangement uses TRBV7-2 and TRBJ1-2, with TRBD1 matching over 9 bases. This CDR3 is built from 15 residues. The V gene end was trimmed by 2 bases and the J gene end by 6 bases; junction bases not matched to a gene: 7. The V gene's germline CDR1 is SGHTA and CDR2 FQGNSA. The CDR3 reads CASSLFGTGRDGYTF. CDR3 nucleotides: TGTGCCAGCAGCTTATTTGGGACAGGGAGGGATGGCTACACCTTC.

The rearrangement joins TRBV2 to TRBJ2-7; 16 bases map to TRBD2. Germline trimming cut 5 bases from V and 4 bases from J; bases unmatched to any gene: 8. The CDR3 spans 17 residues. Germline V CDR1 and CDR2: SNHLY, FYNNEI. The CDR3 spells CASSPLQGLAGGYEQYF. CDR3 bases: TGTGCCAGCAGTCCGCTCCAGGGACTAGCGGGAGGGTACGAGCAGTACTTC.

V and J are TRBV28 and TRBJ1-2; the D gene is possibly TRBD1 (5 bases). The germline V gene encodes CDR1 MDHEN and CDR2 SYDVKM. V lost 2 bases to trimming and J lost 4 bases, with 14 bases between them. CDR3 length: 15 residues. CDR3 protein: CASSLGGDGLYGYTF. The CDR3 DNA follows: TGTGCCAGCAGTTTAGGAGGGGATGGGCTCTATGGCTACACCTTC.

The chain carries TRBV30 and TRBJ2-7; 10 nucleotides align to TRBD1. Germline V gene sequence: CDR1 GTSNPN, CDR2 SVGIG (reference sequence). Trimming took 4 bases from V and 6 from J; bases not matched to a gene: 3. CDR3 length: 12 amino acids. The CDR3 nucleotides are TGTGCCTGGACAGGGACAGGGGTCGAGCAGTACTTC. Protein sequence: CAWTGTGVEQYF.